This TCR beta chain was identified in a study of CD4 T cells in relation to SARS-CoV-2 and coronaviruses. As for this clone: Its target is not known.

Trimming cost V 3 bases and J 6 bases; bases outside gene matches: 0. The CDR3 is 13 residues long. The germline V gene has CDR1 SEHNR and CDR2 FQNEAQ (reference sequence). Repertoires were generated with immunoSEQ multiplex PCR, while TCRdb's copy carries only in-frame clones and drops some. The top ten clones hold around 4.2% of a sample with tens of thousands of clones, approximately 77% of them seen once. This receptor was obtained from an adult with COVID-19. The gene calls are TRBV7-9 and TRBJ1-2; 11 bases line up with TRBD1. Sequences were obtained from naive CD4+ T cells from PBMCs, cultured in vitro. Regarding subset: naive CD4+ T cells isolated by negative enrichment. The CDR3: CASSLGQGDGYTF. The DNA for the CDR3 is TGTGCCAGCAGCTTGGGACAGGGGGATGGCTACACCTTC. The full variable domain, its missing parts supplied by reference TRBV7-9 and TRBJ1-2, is DTGVSQNPRHKITKRGQNVTFRCDPISEHNRLYWYRQTLGQGPEFLTYFQNEAQLEKSRLLSDRFSAERPKGSFSTLEIQRTEQGDSAMYLCASSLGQGDGYTFGSGTRLTVV.